Listed below are T cell receptor beta chains from one sample, sequenced in a study of Ad26.COV2.S vaccination and SARS-CoV-2 variants. Sequencing was performed with immunoSEQ multiplex PCR; in TCRdb, only in-frame clones are kept and a portion is missing. The table has 200,000 to 300,000 clones, 88% seen once. Sequences were derived from peripheral blood, sampled in a trial of Ad26.COV2.S vaccine versus placebo. These receptors all come from a person between 18 and 59 years old who received the Ad26.COV2.S COVID-19 vaccine or a placebo. Both conserved end residues are trimmed from each CDR3.

J gene: TRBJ2-7
V gene: TRBV25-1
CDR3 protein: ALTVTGRYEQY

J gene: TRBJ2-3
V gene: TRBV28
CDR3 protein: ASSLRDRTRDTQY

J gene: TRBJ2-7
V gene: TRBV5-6
CDR3 protein: ASIRRDSVGYEQY

J gene: TRBJ2-7
V gene: TRBV30
CDR3 protein: AWSPPGQLTYEQY

J gene: TRBJ2-3
V gene: TRBV7-3
CDR3 protein: ASSTGFTDTQY

J gene: TRBJ2-3
V gene: TRBV6-2/TRBV6-3
CDR3 protein: ASSYPTSGGEPSTDTQY

J gene: TRBJ2-7
V gene: TRBV6-5
CDR3 protein: ASSYQQGRYEQY

J gene: TRBJ1-2
V gene: TRBV6-6
CDR3 protein: ASSYSLRSANYGYT

J gene: TRBJ2-6
V gene: TRBV9
CDR3 protein: ASSVGAGGESAGANVLT

J gene: TRBJ1-4
V gene: TRBV4-3
CDR3 protein: ASSLDLNEKLF

J gene: TRBJ2-1
V gene: TRBV6-4
CDR3 protein: ASSADRGHEQF

J gene: TRBJ1-2
V gene: TRBV7-7
CDR3 protein: ASSPGYVQDFYGYT

J gene: TRBJ2-2
V gene: TRBV6-4
CDR3 protein: ASSDRGDTGELF

J gene: TRBJ2-7
V gene: TRBV7-2
CDR3 protein: ASSHGQGIISGAPYEQY

J gene: TRBJ1-1
V gene: TRBV6-5
CDR3 protein: ASSYSLAGPRPEAF

J gene: TRBJ2-7
V gene: TRBV11-2
CDR3 protein: ASSLASGAYEQY

J gene: TRBJ1-1
V gene: TRBV6-1
CDR3 protein: ASSLTGTGTEAF

J gene: TRBJ2-1
V gene: TRBV12-3/TRBV12-4
CDR3 protein: ASSRPGGEQF

J gene: TRBJ1-1
V gene: TRBV5-1
CDR3 protein: ASSPAGTRSEAF

J gene: TRBJ2-5
V gene: TRBV7-3
CDR3 protein: ASSLMTGGTETQY

J gene: TRBJ2-1
V gene: TRBV7-2
CDR3 protein: ASSLAKYNEQF

J gene: TRBJ2-1
V gene: TRBV15
CDR3 protein: ATLRGGGEQF

J gene: TRBJ1-3
V gene: TRBV18
CDR3 protein: ASSPDLTVGNTIY

J gene: TRBJ2-1
V gene: TRBV10-1
CDR3 protein: ASSEGENRHYNEQF

J gene: TRBJ1-1
V gene: TRBV29-1
CDR3 protein: SVAGQGSEAF

J gene: TRBJ1-2
V gene: TRBV12-3/TRBV12-4
CDR3 protein: ASSLQGASDYT